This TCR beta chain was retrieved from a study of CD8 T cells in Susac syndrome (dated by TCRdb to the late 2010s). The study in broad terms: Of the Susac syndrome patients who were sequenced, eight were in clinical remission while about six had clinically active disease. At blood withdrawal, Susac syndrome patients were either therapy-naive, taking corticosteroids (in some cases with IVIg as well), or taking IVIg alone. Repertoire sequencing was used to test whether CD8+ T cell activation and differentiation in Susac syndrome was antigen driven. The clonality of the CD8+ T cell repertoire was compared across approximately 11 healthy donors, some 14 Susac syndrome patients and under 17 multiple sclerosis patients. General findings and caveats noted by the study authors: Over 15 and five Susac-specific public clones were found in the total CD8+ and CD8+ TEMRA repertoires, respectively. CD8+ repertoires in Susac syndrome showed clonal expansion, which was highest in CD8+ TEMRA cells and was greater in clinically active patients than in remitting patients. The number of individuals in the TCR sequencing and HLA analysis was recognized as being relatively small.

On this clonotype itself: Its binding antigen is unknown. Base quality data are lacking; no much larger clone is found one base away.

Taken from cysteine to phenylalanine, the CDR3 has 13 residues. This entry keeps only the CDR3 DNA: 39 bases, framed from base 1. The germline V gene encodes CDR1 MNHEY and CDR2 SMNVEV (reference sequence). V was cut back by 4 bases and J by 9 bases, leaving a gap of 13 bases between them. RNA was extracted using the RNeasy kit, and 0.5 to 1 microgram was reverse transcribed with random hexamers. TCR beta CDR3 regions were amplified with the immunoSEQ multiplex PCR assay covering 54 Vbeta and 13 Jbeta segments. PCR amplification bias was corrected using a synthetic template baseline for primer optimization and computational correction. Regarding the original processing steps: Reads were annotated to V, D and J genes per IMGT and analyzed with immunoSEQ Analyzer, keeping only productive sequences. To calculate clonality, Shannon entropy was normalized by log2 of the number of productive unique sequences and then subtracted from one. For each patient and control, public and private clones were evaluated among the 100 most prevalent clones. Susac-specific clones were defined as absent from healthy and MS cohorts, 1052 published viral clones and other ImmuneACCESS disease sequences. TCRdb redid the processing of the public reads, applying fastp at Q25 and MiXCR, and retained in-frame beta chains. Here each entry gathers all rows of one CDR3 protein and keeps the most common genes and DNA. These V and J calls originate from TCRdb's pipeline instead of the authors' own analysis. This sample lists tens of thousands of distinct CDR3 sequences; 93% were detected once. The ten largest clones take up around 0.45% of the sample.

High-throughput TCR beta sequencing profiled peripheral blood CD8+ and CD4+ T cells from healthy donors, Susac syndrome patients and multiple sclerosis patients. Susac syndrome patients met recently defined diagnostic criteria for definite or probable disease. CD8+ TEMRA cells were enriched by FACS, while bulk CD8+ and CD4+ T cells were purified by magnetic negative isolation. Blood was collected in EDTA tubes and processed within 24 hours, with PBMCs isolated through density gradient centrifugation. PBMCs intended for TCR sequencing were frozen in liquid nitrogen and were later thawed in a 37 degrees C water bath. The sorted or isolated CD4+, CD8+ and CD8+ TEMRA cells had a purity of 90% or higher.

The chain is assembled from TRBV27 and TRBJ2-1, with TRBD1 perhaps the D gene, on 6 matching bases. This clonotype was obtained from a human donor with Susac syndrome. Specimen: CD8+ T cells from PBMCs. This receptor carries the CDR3 CASSSIRDTEQFF. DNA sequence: TGTGCCAGCAGTTCCATCCGGGACACTGAGCAGTTCTTC.